This is a list of T cell receptor beta chains from one sample in a study of blood T cell repertoires in COVID-19. Using immunoSEQ multiplex PCR, the repertoire was profiled, and TCRdb retains in-frame clones only, with some absent. The sample consists of 23,000 or so clones, 80% to 90% of them appearing once. The sequenced sample consisted of peripheral blood. These receptors originate from a human donor in a cohort sampled during active COVID-19. Each CDR3 is given with its conserved first and last residue. A D gene is named only where the DNA matches it firmly. Clone size appears in some rows only: once, few, many, or a class for an expanded clone.

v_gene: TRBV7-2
abundance: .
j_gene: TRBJ1-6
d_gene: .
CDR3nt: TGTGCCAGCAGCTTAGCCCCAGGGTTTTCACCCCTCCACTTT
CDR3aa: CASSLAPGFSPLHF

v_gene: TRBV2
abundance: .
j_gene: TRBJ1-1
d_gene: .
CDR3nt: TGTGCCAGCAGTGAGGGACGGGAGGAGACTGAAGCTTTCTTT
CDR3aa: CASSEGREETEAFF

v_gene: TRBV2
abundance: few
j_gene: TRBJ2-5
d_gene: TRBD1
CDR3nt: TGTGCCAGCAGTTCGGGACAGCCCCAAGAGACCCAGTACTTC
CDR3aa: CASSSGQPQETQYF

v_gene: TRBV6-5
abundance: .
j_gene: TRBJ1-6
d_gene: .
CDR3nt: TGTGCCAGCAGGGGGGGGGAGGCAATTAATTCACCCCTCCACTTT
CDR3aa: CASRGGEAINSPLHF

v_gene: TRBV29-1
abundance: few
j_gene: TRBJ1-2
d_gene: TRBD1
CDR3nt: TGCAGCGTTGAAGATCTTCAGACCATTAACAGGGGGTACTATGGCTACACCTTC
CDR3aa: CSVEDLQTINRGYYGYTF

v_gene: TRBV27
abundance: few
j_gene: TRBJ2-7
d_gene: TRBD2
CDR3nt: TGTGCCAGCAGTTCTAGCTTTCCTGAGGCGGGGGGATATTCCTACGAGCAGTACTTC
CDR3aa: CASSSSFPEAGGYSYEQYF

v_gene: TRBV5-6
abundance: .
j_gene: TRBJ2-5
d_gene: .
CDR3nt: TGTGCCAGCAGCCTAACCAACAGGTACCAAGAGACCCAGTACTTC
CDR3aa: CASSLTNRYQETQYF

v_gene: TRBV6-5
abundance: few
j_gene: TRBJ2-4
d_gene: TRBD1
CDR3nt: TGTGCCAGCAGATATACAGGGGCGGCCAAAAACATTCAGTACTTC
CDR3aa: CASRYTGAAKNIQYF

v_gene: TRBV5-8
abundance: .
j_gene: TRBJ1-3
d_gene: .
CDR3nt: TGTGCCAGCAGCTTGGCGGGAGACACCATATATTTT
CDR3aa: CASSLAGDTIYF

v_gene: TRBV4-1
abundance: .
j_gene: TRBJ2-7
d_gene: TRBD1
CDR3nt: TGCGCCAGCAGCCAAACGGGGTTAAGGACAGGGGGCTACGAGCAGTACTTC
CDR3aa: CASSQTGLRTGGYEQYF

v_gene: TRBV11-2
abundance: .
j_gene: TRBJ1-1
d_gene: .
CDR3nt: TGTGCCAGCAGCCCTCCCCCCCGGGGGACTGAAGCTTTCTTT
CDR3aa: CASSPPPRGTEAFF

v_gene: TRBV4-1
abundance: .
j_gene: TRBJ1-3
d_gene: .
CDR3nt: TGCGCCAGCAGCCAAGGTCTATTGAGGAAAAGCGCTGGAAACACCATATATTTT
CDR3aa: CASSQGLLRKSAGNTIYF

v_gene: TRBV29-1
abundance: .
j_gene: TRBJ2-3
d_gene: .
CDR3nt: TGCAGCGCTCTCCCGGGCACAGATACGCAGTATTTT
CDR3aa: CSALPGTDTQYF

v_gene: TRBV20-1
abundance: .
j_gene: TRBJ2-1
d_gene: TRBD1
CDR3nt: TGCAGTGCTAGTCCCCTAAGACAGGGGTTATATGGTGAGCAGTTCTTC
CDR3aa: CSASPLRQGLYGEQFF

v_gene: TRBV29-1
abundance: .
j_gene: TRBJ1-2
d_gene: .
CDR3nt: TGCAGCGTTGGGCCGGGGGACTATGGCTACACCTTC
CDR3aa: CSVGPGDYGYTF

v_gene: TRBV2
abundance: .
j_gene: TRBJ2-7
d_gene: TRBD2
CDR3nt: TGTGCCAGCAGTGTTTGGCGGGGGGACTACGAGCAGTACTTC
CDR3aa: CASSVWRGDYEQYF

v_gene: TRBV6-2/TRBV6-3
abundance: few
j_gene: TRBJ2-7
d_gene: .
CDR3nt: TGTGCCAGCAGTTGGGACAAACTCTCCTACGAGCAGTACTTC
CDR3aa: CASSWDKLSYEQYF

v_gene: TRBV5-6
abundance: .
j_gene: TRBJ2-1
d_gene: .
CDR3nt: TGTGCCAGCAGCTTGGCCGGGAGACAGATAAACAATGAGCAGTTCTTC
CDR3aa: CASSLAGRQINNEQFF

v_gene: TRBV20-1
abundance: .
j_gene: TRBJ2-2
d_gene: .
CDR3nt: TGCAGTGCTAGTGGGCTGGGGGGGAACACCGGGGAGCTGTTTTTT
CDR3aa: CSASGLGGNTGELFF

v_gene: TRBV2
abundance: .
j_gene: TRBJ1-1
d_gene: TRBD1
CDR3nt: TGTGCCAGCAAGGGACAGGGGGCCACTGAAGCTTTCTTT
CDR3aa: CASKGQGATEAFF

v_gene: TRBV14
abundance: .
j_gene: TRBJ2-5
d_gene: TRBD2
CDR3nt: TGTGCCAGCAGCCACGGACTAGCGGGGCAAGAGACCCAGTACTTC
CDR3aa: CASSHGLAGQETQYF

v_gene: TRBV7-8
abundance: .
j_gene: TRBJ2-4
d_gene: TRBD2
CDR3nt: TGTGCCAGCAGCCCCGCCGGTGCGGGGGGAAACATTCAGTACTTC
CDR3aa: CASSPAGAGGNIQYF

v_gene: TRBV9
abundance: once
j_gene: TRBJ2-5
d_gene: TRBD2
CDR3nt: TGTGCCAGCAGCCCGAGCCCCGGGACTAGCTTGGGGACCCAGTACTTC
CDR3aa: CASSPSPGTSLGTQYF

v_gene: TRBV4-2
abundance: .
j_gene: TRBJ2-7
d_gene: TRBD1
CDR3nt: TGTGCCAGCAGCCTCGACAGGGTTTCCTACGAGCAGTACTTC
CDR3aa: CASSLDRVSYEQYF

v_gene: TRBV5-4
abundance: few
j_gene: TRBJ1-2
d_gene: TRBD1
CDR3nt: TGTGCCAGCAGCCCACAGGGGAGGAACTATGGCTACACCTTC
CDR3aa: CASSPQGRNYGYTF

v_gene: TRBV24-1
abundance: once
j_gene: TRBJ1-2
d_gene: TRBD1
CDR3nt: TGTGCCACCAGTGATCCCGGACAGGGTCACTATGGCTACACCTTC
CDR3aa: CATSDPGQGHYGYTF

v_gene: TRBV30
abundance: .
j_gene: TRBJ1-4
d_gene: .
CDR3nt: TGTGCCTGGAGTGGACAGATTAATGAAAAACTGTTTTTT
CDR3aa: CAWSGQINEKLFF

v_gene: TRBV27
abundance: few
j_gene: TRBJ2-7
d_gene: .
CDR3nt: TGTGCCAGCGGGACACAGACCTACGAGCAGTACTTC
CDR3aa: CASGTQTYEQYF

v_gene: TRBV6-5
abundance: .
j_gene: TRBJ1-1
d_gene: .
CDR3nt: TGTGCCAGCAGTACGCTAACACTAAACACTGAAGCTTTCTTT
CDR3aa: CASSTLTLNTEAFF

v_gene: TRBV19
abundance: once
j_gene: TRBJ1-1
d_gene: .
CDR3nt: TGTGCCAGTAGGGTTGGGGGCAGGGAGAACACTGAAGCTTTCTTT
CDR3aa: CASRVGGRENTEAFF

v_gene: TRBV5-5
abundance: once
j_gene: TRBJ2-3
d_gene: TRBD2
CDR3nt: TGTGCCAGCAGCCTATGGGGACTAGCGGGGGGCACAGATACGCAGTATTTT
CDR3aa: CASSLWGLAGGTDTQYF

v_gene: TRBV3-1/TRBV3-2
abundance: .
j_gene: TRBJ2-7
d_gene: .
CDR3nt: TGTGCCAGCAGCCAAGCAGGGGTACCCTACGAGCAGTACTTC
CDR3aa: CASSQAGVPYEQYF

v_gene: TRBV18
abundance: .
j_gene: TRBJ1-2
d_gene: .
CDR3nt: TGTGCCAGCTCACTCACGCAGGGCTACACCTTC
CDR3aa: CASSLTQGYTF

v_gene: TRBV12-3/TRBV12-4
abundance: once
j_gene: TRBJ1-2
d_gene: .
CDR3nt: TGTGCCAGCACCACTGACAGCGGGTATGGCTACACCTTC
CDR3aa: CASTTDSGYGYTF

v_gene: TRBV14
abundance: few
j_gene: TRBJ1-1
d_gene: .
CDR3nt: TGTGCCAGCAGCGGGAGGGGCACTGAAGCTTTCTTT
CDR3aa: CASSGRGTEAFF

v_gene: TRBV10-3
abundance: .
j_gene: TRBJ2-7
d_gene: .
CDR3nt: TGTGCCATCAGTGATTTAGGTGCTAGCTGGAGCTCCTACGAGCAGTACTTC
CDR3aa: CAISDLGASWSSYEQYF

v_gene: TRBV25-1
abundance: .
j_gene: TRBJ1-1
d_gene: .
CDR3nt: TGTGCCAGCAGTGATCGTCAGGGATCTGGCACTGAAGCTTTCTTT
CDR3aa: CASSDRQGSGTEAFF

v_gene: TRBV24-1
abundance: .
j_gene: TRBJ2-7
d_gene: .
CDR3nt: TGTGCCACCAGTGACCTGGGGGGTGACGAGCAGTACTTC
CDR3aa: CATSDLGGDEQYF

v_gene: TRBV19
abundance: medium-sized
j_gene: TRBJ1-5
d_gene: .
CDR3nt: TGTGCCAGCCGACAGGGCAATCAGCCCCAGCATTTT
CDR3aa: CASRQGNQPQHF

v_gene: TRBV24-1
abundance: once
j_gene: TRBJ2-5
d_gene: TRBD1
CDR3nt: TGTGCCACCAGTGATTTGCAAGGGCAGGGGGCGCGTGAGACCCAGTACTTC
CDR3aa: CATSDLQGQGARETQYF

v_gene: TRBV5-6
abundance: .
j_gene: TRBJ1-2
d_gene: TRBD1
CDR3nt: TGTGCCAGCAGCTTCGGGACAGGGAACTATGGCTACACCTTC
CDR3aa: CASSFGTGNYGYTF

v_gene: TRBV3-1/TRBV3-2
abundance: .
j_gene: TRBJ2-3
d_gene: TRBD2
CDR3nt: TGTGCCAGCAGCCAAGGACTAGCACACACAGATACGCAGTATTTT
CDR3aa: CASSQGLAHTDTQYF

v_gene: TRBV4-1
abundance: .
j_gene: TRBJ1-1
d_gene: TRBD1
CDR3nt: TGCGCCAGCAGCCAACCTAAGACGGACAGGGAAGCTTTCTTT
CDR3aa: CASSQPKTDREAFF

v_gene: TRBV6-5
abundance: .
j_gene: TRBJ1-2
d_gene: TRBD1
CDR3nt: TGTGCCAGCAACGACAGGGGGCGCGGCTATGGCTACACCTTC
CDR3aa: CASNDRGRGYGYTF

v_gene: TRBV16
abundance: .
j_gene: TRBJ2-7
d_gene: .
CDR3nt: TGTGCCAGCAGCCAATCTACTACAGGGACCTACGAGCAGTACTTC
CDR3aa: CASSQSTTGTYEQYF

v_gene: TRBV10-3
abundance: .
j_gene: TRBJ2-3
d_gene: .
CDR3nt: TGTGCCATCAGGCTAATGGATACGCAGTATTTT
CDR3aa: CAIRLMDTQYF

v_gene: TRBV4-3
abundance: once
j_gene: TRBJ2-7
d_gene: TRBD1
CDR3nt: TGCGCCAGCAGCCGCCCGCGGACAGGGGCCGGTTACGAGCAGTACTTC
CDR3aa: CASSRPRTGAGYEQYF

v_gene: TRBV24-1
abundance: .
j_gene: TRBJ2-4
d_gene: .
CDR3nt: TGTGCCACCAGTGATCTCGGAGTAATTCAGTACTTC
CDR3aa: CATSDLGVIQYF

v_gene: TRBV23-1
abundance: .
j_gene: TRBJ2-7
d_gene: TRBD2
CDR3nt: TGCGCCAGCAGACCCCTCAATCCCCGCCGCACGAGCGGGGGGTCCTACGAGCAGTACTTC
CDR3aa: CASRPLNPRRTSGGSYEQYF

v_gene: TRBV9
abundance: .
j_gene: TRBJ2-3
d_gene: .
CDR3nt: TGTGCCAGCAGCCCTCTGGCGGGGATAGAAACAGATACGCAGTATTTT
CDR3aa: CASSPLAGIETDTQYF

v_gene: TRBV6-5
abundance: .
j_gene: TRBJ2-7
d_gene: .
CDR3nt: TGTGCCAGCGGCCCCGACAGTAACTACGAGCAGTACTTC
CDR3aa: CASGPDSNYEQYF

v_gene: TRBV24-1
abundance: .
j_gene: TRBJ2-1
d_gene: .
CDR3nt: TGTGCCACCAGTGATTTGCTTTATCCTGAGCAGTTCTTC
CDR3aa: CATSDLLYPEQFF

v_gene: TRBV19
abundance: .
j_gene: TRBJ1-1
d_gene: .
CDR3nt: TGTGCCAGTAGTGAACAGGCAGGACGAACTGAAGCTTTCTTT
CDR3aa: CASSEQAGRTEAFF

v_gene: TRBV19
abundance: .
j_gene: TRBJ2-5
d_gene: TRBD2
CDR3nt: TGTGCCAGTAGGGGGCGGGGGGCCCAAGAGACCCAGTACTTC
CDR3aa: CASRGRGAQETQYF